These T cell receptor beta chains were read from a single sample in a study of tumor-infiltrating lymphocytes in primary liver carcinoma. TCRdb ran MiXCR on the multiplex PCR reads and lists one entry per CDR3 protein. The sample includes 300,000 to 350,000 distinct CDR3 sequences, almost 65% of them seen just once. Sample: peripheral blood. These receptors all stem from a man in his forties with primary liver carcinoma and hepatitis B virus infection. Both conserved end residues are part of each CDR3. Fields, in order: V gene, D gene, J gene, clone size, CDR3 protein, CDR3 DNA. A D gene is named only where the DNA matches it firmly. Clone size appears in some rows only: once, few, many, or a class for an expanded clone.

>TRBV6-7|NA|TRBJ2-7|NA
CASSSGCSYEQYF
TGTGCCAGCAGTAGCGGGTGCTCCTACGAGCAGTACTTC
>TRBV6-6|TRBD2|TRBJ2-5|NA
CASSYLSASGSTETQYF
TGTGCCAGCAGTTATTTATCGGCTAGCGGGAGTACGGAGACCCAGTACTTC
>TRBV11-1|NA|TRBJ2-1|NA
CTSSLAAGLGNGQFF
TGTACCAGCAGCTTAGCGGCAGGGTTGGGCAATGGGCAGTTCTTC
>TRBV11-2|NA|TRBJ2-2|NA
CAISLDDSTGELFF
TGTGCCATCAGCTTAGATGACAGCACCGGGGAGCTGTTTTTT
>TRBV5-1|NA|TRBJ1-4|NA
CASSLGTDHEKLFF
TGCGCCAGCAGCTTGGGGACAGACCATGAAAAACTGTTTTTT
>TRBV29-1|NA|TRBJ2-2|NA
CSAERQGRGGEPFF
TGCAGCGCTGAGAGACAGGGACGGGGCGGGGAGCCGTTTTTT
>TRBV5-1|TRBD2|TRBJ2-4|NA
CASSLGAGVENIQYF
TGCGCCAGCAGCTTGGGAGCGGGAGTTGAAAACATTCAGTACTTC
>TRBV5-1|TRBD2|TRBJ2-5|NA
CASSLDPSGRYATQYF
TGCGCCAGCAGCTTGGATCCTAGCGGGAGATACGCGACCCAGTACTTC
>TRBV12-3/TRBV12-4|NA|TRBJ2-7|few
CASTFHGSYEQYF
TGTGCCAGCACCTTTCACGGGAGCTACGAGCAGTACTTC
>TRBV11-2|TRBD2|TRBJ2-3|many
CASSDSGIFTDTQYF
TGTGCCAGCAGCGATAGCGGGATTTTCACAGATACGCAGTATTTT
>TRBV6-5|NA|TRBJ1-5|NA
CASSYSRGSNQPQHF
TGTGCCAGCAGTTACTCACGCGGGAGCAATCAGCCCCAGCATTTT
>TRBV11-1|TRBD1|TRBJ1-1|many
CASSLSLDRGGTEAFF
TGTGCCAGCAGCCTTAGCTTGGACAGGGGAGGCACTGAAGCTTTCTTT
>TRBV6-2/TRBV6-3|NA|TRBJ2-4|NA
CASSWFGGAGNIQYF
TGTGCCAGCAGTTGGTTTGGTGGGGCGGGAAACATTCAGTACTTC
>TRBV4-1|NA|TRBJ2-5|NA
CASSRIPAWRDQETQYF
TGCGCCAGCAGCCGTATTCCCGCCTGGCGGGACCAAGAGACCCAGTACTTC
>TRBV6-6|TRBD2|TRBJ2-7|NA
CANKTSGVYEQYF
TGTGCCAATAAGACTAGCGGGGTCTACGAGCAGTACTTC
>TRBV7-9|NA|TRBJ2-1|NA
CASNFLGEQFF
TGTGCCAGCAACTTTCTTGGTGAGCAATTCTTC
>TRBV4-1|NA|TRBJ1-2|many
CASSQYRDSYGYTF
TGCGCCAGCAGCCAATACAGGGACTCCTATGGCTACACCTTC
>TRBV5-5|TRBD1|TRBJ2-7|NA
CASSSEDRLMYEQYF
TGTGCCAGCAGCTCTGAGGACAGGCTAATGTACGAGCAGTACTTC
>TRBV24-1|NA|TRBJ2-2|NA
CATSSLSGELFF
TGTGCCACCAGCAGCCTAAGCGGGGAGCTGTTTTTT
>TRBV11-3|NA|TRBJ1-2|NA
CASSLDPNYGYTF
TGTGCCAGCAGCTTAGATCCAAACTATGGCTACACCTTC
>TRBV29-1|NA|TRBJ2-7|many
CSVFTGAYEQYF
TGCAGCGTTTTTACGGGAGCCTACGAGCAGTACTTC
>TRBV6-6|NA|TRBJ2-3|once
CASSYTSDTQYF
TGTGCCAGCAGTTACACGAGTGATACGCAGTATTTT
>TRBV20-1|TRBD2|TRBJ2-3|NA
CSARGLAGVSSDTQYF
TGCAGTGCTAGGGGACTAGCGGGAGTAAGCTCAGATACGCAGTATTTT
>TRBV7-9|TRBD2|TRBJ2-2|few
CASRREFHRELFF
TGTGCCAGCAGGCGGGAGTTCCACCGGGAGCTGTTTTTT
>TRBV6-1|TRBD1|TRBJ1-2|NA
CASSDWTGGFGYTF
TGTGCCAGCAGTGATTGGACAGGGGGCTTTGGCTACACCTTC
>TRBV11-2|TRBD2|TRBJ2-2|once
CASSLVLAGAWELVF
TGTGCCAGCAGCTTAGTACTAGCGGGAGCCTGGGAGCTGGTTTTT
>TRBV11-2|NA|TRBJ2-7|NA
CASNSTSLPYEQYF
TGCGCCAGCAACTCCACTAGTTTGCCCTACGAGCAGTACTTC
>TRBV18|NA|TRBJ2-6|few
CASSPEGLVGANVLTF
TGTGCCAGCTCCCCCGAGGGTTTGGTTGGGGCCAACGTCCTGACTTTC
>TRBV5-1|NA|TRBJ2-7|few
CASSVTAGYEQYF
TGCGCCAGCAGCGTCACCGCCGGTTACGAGCAGTACTTC
>TRBV11-2|TRBD2|TRBJ2-7|once
CAGSPVQLAGVYEHYF
TGTGCCGGCAGTCCCGTGCAACTAGCGGGAGTTTACGAGCACTACTTC
>TRBV6-5|TRBD2|TRBJ2-5|few
CASSYMGGTSGKETQYF
TGTGCCAGCAGTTACATGGGTGGGACTAGCGGAAAAGAGACCCAGTACTTC
>TRBV30|TRBD1|TRBJ2-2|few
CAWGRDRNTGELFF
TGTGCCTGGGGAAGGGACAGGAACACCGGGGAGCTGTTTTTT
>TRBV7-9|NA|TRBJ2-4|few
CASSPRDSAKNIQYF
TGTGCCAGCAGCCCCCGGGACTCTGCCAAAAACATTCAGTACTTC
>TRBV6-2/TRBV6-3|TRBD2|TRBJ2-3|NA
CTSSYPLAGVGTSGTDTQYF
TGTACCAGCAGTTACCCCCTAGCGGGAGTGGGGACGTCTGGCACAGATACGCAGTATTTT
>TRBV6-6|NA|TRBJ2-3|few
CASSYTIRGTDTQYF
TGTGCCAGCAGTTACACCATAAGGGGCACAGATACGCAGTATTTT
>TRBV7-9|TRBD1|TRBJ2-1|few
CASRHSGTGVYNEQFF
TGTGCCAGCAGACATTCCGGGACAGGGGTTTACAATGAGCAGTTCTTC
>TRBV11-2|NA|TRBJ2-1|NA
CASSSRLELDEQFF
TGTGCCAGCAGCTCACGTCTAGAATTGGATGAGCAGTTCTTC
>TRBV7-8|NA|TRBJ2-7|many
CASSTLGQEQYF
TGTGCCAGCAGCACACTAGGGCAGGAGCAGTACTTC
>TRBV11-2|NA|TRBJ2-1|NA
CASSSRDLNNVQFF
TGTGCCAGCAGCTCCAGGGACTTAAATAATGTGCAGTTCTTC
>TRBV11-2|NA|TRBJ2-1|NA
CASRLVVYNEQFF
TGTGCCAGTAGATTGGTAGTCTACAATGAGCAGTTCTTC
>TRBV10-3|NA|TRBJ2-7|once
CAISEAGQELHF
TGTGCCATAAGTGAAGCCGGGCAAGAGCTGCACTTC
>TRBV4-1|TRBD1|TRBJ2-2|NA
CASNDLDRRLIGELFF
TGTGCCAGCAACGATCTGGACAGGAGGTTAATCGGGGAGCTGTTTTTT
>TRBV6-6|NA|TRBJ2-2|NA
CASSPATRELFF
TGTGCCAGCAGCCCCGCGACCCGGGAGCTGTTTTTC
>TRBV2|NA|TRBJ2-6|NA
CASSGSGQPPHSGANVLSF
TGTGCCAGCAGTGGAAGCGGTCAGCCTCCCCACTCTGGGGCCAACGTCCTGAGTTTC
>TRBV20-1|TRBD2|TRBJ2-7|NA
CMLARGENGQYF
TGCATGTTAGCGCGGGGGGAGAATGGGCAGTACTTC
>TRBV30|NA|TRBJ1-2|few
CAWSVGWQAKPEDGYTF
TGTGCCTGGAGTGTAGGATGGCAGGCAAAACCGGAAGATGGCTACACCTTC
>TRBV25-1|TRBD1|TRBJ1-3|NA
CASCQGTGSGNTIYF
TGTGCCAGCTGCCAGGGGACAGGCTCTGGAAACACCATATATTTT